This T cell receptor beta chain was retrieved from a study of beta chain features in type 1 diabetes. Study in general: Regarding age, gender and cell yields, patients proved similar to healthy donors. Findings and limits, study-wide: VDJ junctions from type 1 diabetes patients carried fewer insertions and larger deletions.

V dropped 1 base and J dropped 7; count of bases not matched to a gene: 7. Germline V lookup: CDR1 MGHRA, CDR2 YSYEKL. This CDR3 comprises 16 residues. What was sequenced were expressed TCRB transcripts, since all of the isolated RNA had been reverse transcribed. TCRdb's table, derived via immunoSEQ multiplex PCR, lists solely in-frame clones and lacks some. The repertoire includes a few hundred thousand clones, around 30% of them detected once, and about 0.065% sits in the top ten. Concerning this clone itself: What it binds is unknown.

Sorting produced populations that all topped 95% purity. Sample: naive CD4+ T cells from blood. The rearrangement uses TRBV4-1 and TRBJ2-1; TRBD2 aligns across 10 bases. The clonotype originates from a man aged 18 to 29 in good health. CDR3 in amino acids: CASSQAHLAGVNEQFF. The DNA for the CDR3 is TGCGCCAGCAGCCAAGCCCACCTAGCGGGAGTTAATGAGCAGTTCTTC.